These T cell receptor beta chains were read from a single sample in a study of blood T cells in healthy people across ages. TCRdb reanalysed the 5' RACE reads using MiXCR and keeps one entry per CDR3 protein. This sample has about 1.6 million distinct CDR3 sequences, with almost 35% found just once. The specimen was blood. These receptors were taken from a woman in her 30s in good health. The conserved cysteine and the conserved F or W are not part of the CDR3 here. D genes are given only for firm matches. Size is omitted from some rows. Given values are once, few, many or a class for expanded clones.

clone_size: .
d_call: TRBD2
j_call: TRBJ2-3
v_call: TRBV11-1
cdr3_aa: ASSFTRGGGDTQY

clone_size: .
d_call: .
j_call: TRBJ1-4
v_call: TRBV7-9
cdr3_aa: ASSSRQDEKLF

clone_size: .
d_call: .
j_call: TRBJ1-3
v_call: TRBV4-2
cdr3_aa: ASSQAGAGTIY

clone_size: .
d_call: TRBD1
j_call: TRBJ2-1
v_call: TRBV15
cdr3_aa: ATSRGTGAYNEQF

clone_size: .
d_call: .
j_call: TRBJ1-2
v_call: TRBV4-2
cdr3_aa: ASSQESRDYGCT

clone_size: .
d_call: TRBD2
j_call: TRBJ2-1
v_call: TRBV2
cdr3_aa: ASKRASGVNEQF

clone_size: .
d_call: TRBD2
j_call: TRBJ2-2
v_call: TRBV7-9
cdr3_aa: ASSPGPGLAGRNTGELF

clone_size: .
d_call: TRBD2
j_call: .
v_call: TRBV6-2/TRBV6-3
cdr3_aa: ASSFRALTAGGSETQY

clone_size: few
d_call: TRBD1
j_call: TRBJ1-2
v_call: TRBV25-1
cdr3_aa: ASSAGQGVNGYT

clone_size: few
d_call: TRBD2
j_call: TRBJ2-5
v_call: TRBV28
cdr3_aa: ASSRTGTSGSLWEQY

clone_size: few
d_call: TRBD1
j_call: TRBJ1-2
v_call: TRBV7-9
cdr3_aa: ASSLDSGQGGGYT

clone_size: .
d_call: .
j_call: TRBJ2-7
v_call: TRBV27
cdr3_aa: ASSRHYGDVMEQY

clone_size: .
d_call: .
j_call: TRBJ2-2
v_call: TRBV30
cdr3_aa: AWRNTGELF

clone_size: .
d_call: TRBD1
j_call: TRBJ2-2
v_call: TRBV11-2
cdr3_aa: ASSTWDSETGELF

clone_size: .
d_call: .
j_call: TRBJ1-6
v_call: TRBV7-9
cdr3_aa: ASSYTGNNSPLH

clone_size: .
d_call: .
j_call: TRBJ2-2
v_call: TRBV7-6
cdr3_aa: ASSLGRPETGGELF

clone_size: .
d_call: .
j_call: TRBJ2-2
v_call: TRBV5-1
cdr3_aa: ASSLNRGQSNTGELF

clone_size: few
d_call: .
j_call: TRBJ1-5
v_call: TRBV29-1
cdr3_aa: SVSAGRDQPQH

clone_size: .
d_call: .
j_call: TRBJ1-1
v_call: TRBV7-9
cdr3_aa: ASSLLQGGEAF

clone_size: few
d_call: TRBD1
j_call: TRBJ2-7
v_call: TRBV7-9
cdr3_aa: ASTSTGQGYEQY

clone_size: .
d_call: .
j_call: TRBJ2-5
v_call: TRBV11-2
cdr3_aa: ASSLGYQGSETQY

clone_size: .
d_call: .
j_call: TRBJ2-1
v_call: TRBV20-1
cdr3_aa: SARDAAGDPYEQF

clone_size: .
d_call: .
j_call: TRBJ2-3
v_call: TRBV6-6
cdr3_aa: ASSNTVTGGDTQY

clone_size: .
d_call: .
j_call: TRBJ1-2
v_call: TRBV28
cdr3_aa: ASRTPGQGLCYGYT

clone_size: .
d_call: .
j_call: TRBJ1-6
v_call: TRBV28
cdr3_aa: AGSHNNSPLH

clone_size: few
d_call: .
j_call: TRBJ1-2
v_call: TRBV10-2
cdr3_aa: ASSSGLGMGYT

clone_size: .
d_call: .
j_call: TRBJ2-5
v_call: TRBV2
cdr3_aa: ASPSVGQQETQY

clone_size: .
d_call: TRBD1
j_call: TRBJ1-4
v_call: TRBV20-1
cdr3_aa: SARPKDRDVEKRF

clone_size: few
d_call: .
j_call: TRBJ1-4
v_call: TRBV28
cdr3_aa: ASSLWQLKEKLF

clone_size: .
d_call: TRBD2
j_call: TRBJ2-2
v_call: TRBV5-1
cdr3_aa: ASSPGTSGLNTGELF

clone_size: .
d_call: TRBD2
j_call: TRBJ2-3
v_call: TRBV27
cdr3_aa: ASSLSLASSTDTQY

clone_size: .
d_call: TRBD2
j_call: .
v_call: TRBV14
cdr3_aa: ASSRLAGALEQY

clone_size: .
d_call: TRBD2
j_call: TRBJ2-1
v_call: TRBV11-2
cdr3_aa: ASSLELAGGQGNEQF

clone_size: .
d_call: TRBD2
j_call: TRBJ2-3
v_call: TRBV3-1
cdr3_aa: ASSQVSAGVGDTQY

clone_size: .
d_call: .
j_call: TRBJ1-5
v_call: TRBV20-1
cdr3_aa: SARDSWSDSNQPQH

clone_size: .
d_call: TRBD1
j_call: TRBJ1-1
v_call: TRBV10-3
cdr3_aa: AISESTVTGGEGAF

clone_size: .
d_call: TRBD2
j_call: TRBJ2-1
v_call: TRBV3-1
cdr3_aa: ASSLLAGGKLEQF

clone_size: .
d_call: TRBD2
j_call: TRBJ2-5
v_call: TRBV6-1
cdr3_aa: ASSEDLAGGRETQY

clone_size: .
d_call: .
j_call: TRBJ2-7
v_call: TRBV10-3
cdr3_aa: AISESTGNSYEQY

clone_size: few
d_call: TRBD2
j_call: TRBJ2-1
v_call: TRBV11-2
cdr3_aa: ASSLDFGGAYNEQF

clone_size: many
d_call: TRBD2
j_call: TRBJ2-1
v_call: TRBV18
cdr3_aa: ASSPGTSAYNEQF

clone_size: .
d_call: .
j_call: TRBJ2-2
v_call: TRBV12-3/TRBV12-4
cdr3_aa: ASRNAGELF

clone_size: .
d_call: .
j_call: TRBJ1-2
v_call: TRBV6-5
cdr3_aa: ASSYSGEHSNYGYT

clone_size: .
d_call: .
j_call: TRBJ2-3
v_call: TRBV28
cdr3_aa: ASSFTSVPHTDTQY

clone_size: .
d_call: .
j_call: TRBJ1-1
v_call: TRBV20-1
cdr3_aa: SAPEGVNTEAF

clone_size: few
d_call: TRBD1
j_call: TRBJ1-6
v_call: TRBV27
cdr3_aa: ASSQQGKSSPLH

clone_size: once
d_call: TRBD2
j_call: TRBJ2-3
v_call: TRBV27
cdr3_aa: ASRLAGVGDTQY

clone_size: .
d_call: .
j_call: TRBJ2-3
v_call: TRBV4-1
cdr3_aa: ASSRQRKGGQTDTQY

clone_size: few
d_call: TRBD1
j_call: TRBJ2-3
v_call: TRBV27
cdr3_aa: ASRYRGESDTDTQY

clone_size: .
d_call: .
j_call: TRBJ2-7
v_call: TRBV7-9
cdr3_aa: ASSSSWTPKDYEQY

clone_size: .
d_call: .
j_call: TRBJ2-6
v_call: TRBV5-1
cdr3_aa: ASSPDPVRQLSGANVLT

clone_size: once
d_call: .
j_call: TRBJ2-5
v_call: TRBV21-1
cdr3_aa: ASSKWKLPGLAGGRETQY

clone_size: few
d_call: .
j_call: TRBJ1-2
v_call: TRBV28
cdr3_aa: ASSLGGPRPLRYT

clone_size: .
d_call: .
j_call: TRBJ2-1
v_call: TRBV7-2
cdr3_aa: ASSLGSGPPYNEQF

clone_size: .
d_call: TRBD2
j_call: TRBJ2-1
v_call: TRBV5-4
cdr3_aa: ASSYAGLALNEQF

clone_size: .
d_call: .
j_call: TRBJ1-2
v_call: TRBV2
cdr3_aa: ASSEPGASEKGYT

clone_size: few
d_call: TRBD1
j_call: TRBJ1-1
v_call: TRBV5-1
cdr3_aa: ASSLAGTVAF

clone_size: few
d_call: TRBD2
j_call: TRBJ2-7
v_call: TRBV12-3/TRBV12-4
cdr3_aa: ASSSGLAYFSSYEQY

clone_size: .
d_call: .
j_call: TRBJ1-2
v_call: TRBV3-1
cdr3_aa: ASSQYGPHYGYT